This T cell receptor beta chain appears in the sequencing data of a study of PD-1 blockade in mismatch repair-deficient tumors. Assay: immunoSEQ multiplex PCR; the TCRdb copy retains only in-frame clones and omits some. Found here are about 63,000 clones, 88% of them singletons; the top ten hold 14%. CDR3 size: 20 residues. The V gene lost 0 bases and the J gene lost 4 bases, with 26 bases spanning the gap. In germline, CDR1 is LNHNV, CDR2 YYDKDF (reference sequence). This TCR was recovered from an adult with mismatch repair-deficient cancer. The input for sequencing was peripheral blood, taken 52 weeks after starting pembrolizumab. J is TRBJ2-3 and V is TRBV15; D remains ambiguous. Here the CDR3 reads CATSRDTPLMWYSGADTQYF. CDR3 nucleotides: TGTGCCACCAGCAGAGATACCCCCCTGATGTGGTATAGTGGTGCAGATACGCAGTATTTT.